Sequencing of this T cell receptor beta chain was carried out in a study of early T cells in non-severe SARS-CoV-2 infection. The length of the CDR3 is 14 residues. Trimming took 3 bases from V and 5 from J, leaving 10 bases between them. Germline V lookup: CDR1 SGHAT, CDR2 FQNNGV. Unique molecular identifiers were attached to individual cDNA molecules. TCRdb fed the 5' RACE reads into MiXCR, producing one record per CDR3 protein. The sample has about 83,000 distinct CDR3 sequences, under 11% seen once. At least ten counts were recorded for this clonotype. The material was whole blood, obtained at baseline. The chain uses TRBV11-2 and TRBJ2-2; weak D call: TRBD1 (5 bases). The receptor comes from an adult who was a healthcare worker with PCR-confirmed SARS-CoV-2 infection or an uninfected control (not recorded which). The CDR3 DNA reads as TGTGCCAGCAGCTTCTTTTCAGGGACCGGGGAGCTGTTTTTT. Protein product: CASSFFSGTGELFF.